The clone carrying this TCR beta chain showed up many times. As yet, its antigen is unknown. Busulfan-fludarabine conditioning, marrow transplant, and cyclophosphamide on days +3 and +4 were administered. The sample is drawn from a study of T cells after posttransplantation cyclophosphamide. Findings and caveats of the study: TRB clonality was highly associated with recipient CMV seropositivity and reactivation.

Assay used: immunoSEQ multiplex PCR; TCRdb lists only in-frame clones, some missing. Sampling found 23,000 or so clones, none seen once. V shed 0 bases and J 4 bases; nucleotides not matched to a gene: 6. Per the germline V gene, CDR1 is SGHDT and CDR2 is YYEEEE. The CDR3 has 15 amino acids. The specimen comprised PBMCs, sampled after allogeneic stem cell transplant with posttransplant cyclophosphamide. The chain combines TRBV5-6 with TRBJ1-1, with 7 bases identical to TRBD1. The TCR sequence derives from a male patient in his late teens or twenties who received an allogeneic stem cell transplant from a related donor, was CMV-positive, and had no GVHD. The graft donor may be the source of some T cells. CDR3 sequence reads: CASSLASQGGTEAFF. The CDR3 nucleotides read TGTGCCAGCAGCTTGGCATCGCAGGGGGGCACTGAAGCTTTCTTT.